A single sample gave rise to the 32 T cell receptor beta chains below, sequenced in a study of T cells in Graves' hyperthyroidism and ophthalmopathy. TCR beta CDR3 regions were amplified from RNA transcripts. First-round RT-PCR targeting the TCR CDR3 was performed with the HTBI primer set. A single record per CDR3 protein comes from TCRdb applying MiXCR to the multiplex PCR reads. The sample has approximately 300,000 distinct CDR3 sequences, more than 15% seen once. The specimen sequenced was blood. These receptors all stem from a woman aged 55-75 years with Graves' ophthalmopathy.

The rearrangement uses TRBV28 and TRBJ1-2; possibly TRBD1 for D (6 bases). V lost 3 bases and J lost 5, with 13 bases in between. CDR3 size: 14 residues. Germline-derived CDR1 and CDR2 are MDHEN and SYDVKM. The DNA for the CDR3 is TGTGCCAGCAGTTTTCAGGGGCAATTATATGGCTACACCTTC. This encodes CASSFQGQLYGYTF.

This clonotype was observed a few times. V is TRBV28 and J is TRBJ1-4; D may be TRBD1 (6 bases). Trimming removed 5 bases at V and 6 bases at J, with 16 bases between. This CDR3 region has 15 residues. Germline CDR1 is MDHEN and CDR2 is SYDVKM. In nucleotides, the CDR3 is TGTGCCAGCAGTCCCCCTCAGGGGAGGGATGAAAAACTGTTTTTT. As protein: CASSPPQGRDEKLFF.

This clonotype showed up many times. The chain recombines TRBV3-1 with TRBJ1-2; TRBD1 matches 7 bases. The length of the CDR3 is 16 residues. The germline CDR1 and CDR2 sequences are LGHDT and YNNKEL (reference sequence). Trimming cost V 3 bases and J 5 bases; bases outside gene matches: 12. As DNA, the CDR3 is TGTGCCAGCAGCCACGCCGGGGGAGGGGGCTGGTATGGCTACACCTTC. Its translation is CASSHAGGGGWYGYTF.

The J gene is TRBJ2-4, the V gene TRBV19; 11 nucleotides line up with TRBD1. With V trimmed by 5 bases and J by 6 bases, 6 bases remained unmatched. Germline V gene data show CDR1 as LNHDA and CDR2 as SQIVND (reference sequence). There are 15 residues in the CDR3. The CDR3 nucleotides read TGTGCCAGTAGTCTGGACAGGGGGCTGGGAAACATTCAGTACTTC. Translated: CASSLDRGLGNIQYF. Full variable domain (rest looked up from reference TRBV19 and TRBJ2-4): DGGITQSPKYLFRKEGQNVTLSCEQNLNHDAMYWYRQDPGQGLRLIYYSQIVNDFQKGDIAEGYSVSREKKESFPLTVTSAQKNPTAFYLCASSLDRGLGNIQYFGAGTRLSVL.

This clonotype was seen ten or more times. The rearrangement links TRBV7-2 to TRBJ1-5; unclear D gene. Trimming took 1 base from V and 1 from J, leaving 14 bases between them. The CDR3 is 17 residues long. The germline CDR1 and CDR2 sequences are SGHTA and FQGNSA. CDR3 bases: TGTGCCAGCAGCTTAGGAATCTTGGGGAAAAGCAATCAGCCCCAGCATTTT. Its protein is CASSLGILGKSNQPQHF.

At least ten counts were recorded for this clonotype. The chain joins TRBV6-2 or TRBV6-3 to TRBJ2-1; maybe TRBD1 (6 bases). With 2 bases removed from V and 5 bases from J, the gap between germline ends came to 7 bases. From germline, CDR1 is MNHEY and CDR2 SVGEGT. The CDR3 totals 13 residues. CDR3 residues: CASSYRQDNEQFF. Written as DNA, the CDR3 is TGTGCCAGCAGTTACCGACAGGACAATGAGCAGTTCTTC.

This clonotype was found many times. This chain connects TRBV7-2 to TRBJ2-7; 11 positions agree with TRBD2. The V and J ends lost 3 bases and 3 bases, in that order; junction bases with no gene match: 7. The CDR3 covers 16 residues. The germline CDR1 and CDR2 sequences are SGHTA and FQGNSA. CDR3: CASSFQLAGEGYEQYF. CDR3 bases: TGTGCCAGCAGCTTTCAACTAGCGGGAGAAGGCTACGAGCAGTACTTC.

This clonotype was seen ten or more times. CDR3 residues: CASSSVGTGGETQYF. CDR3 in DNA: TGTGCCAGCAGCAGTGTTGGGACAGGGGGGGAGACCCAGTACTTC. The chain recombines TRBV7-2 with TRBJ2-5; the match to TRBD1 covers 11 bases. The CDR3 extends over 15 amino acids. V gave up 5 bases and J gave up 5 bases; unmatched junction bases: 7. Looked up from germline, CDR1 is SGHTA and CDR2 is FQGNSA.

This clonotype was found a few times. V is TRBV29-1 and J is TRBJ2-3, with 7 positions matching TRBD2. CDR3 length equals 12 residues. J gave up 4 bases and V 6 bases, and 4 bases lay outside the gene matches. CDR1 is SQVTM and CDR2 is ANQGSEA in the germline V gene. CDR3: CSVLLASDTQYF. CDR3 sequence (DNA): TGCAGCGTATTACTAGCGTCAGATACGCAGTATTTT.

The gene calls are TRBV6-2 or TRBV6-3 and TRBJ2-1; TRBD2 matches 11 bases. The germline V gene has CDR1 MNHEY and CDR2 SVGEGT. The ends lost 5 bases at V and 5 bases at J; junction bases unmatched: 5. This CDR3 is 15 amino acids long. CDR3 coding DNA: TGTGCCAGCAGTCAGGGGACTAGCGGTAACAATGAGCAGTTCTTC. It yields the protein CASSQGTSGNNEQFF.

This clonotype was seen only a few times. A clone one base away is much larger, so this may be a read error. The conserved phenylalanine or tryptophan is not found at the CDR3 terminus, so this likely reflects a read error. V gene TRBV20-1 combines with J gene TRBJ1-6, with D unresolved. The germline CDR1 and CDR2 sequences are DFQATT and SNEGSKA (reference sequence). This CDR3 is 13 amino acids long. The germline V and J ends were trimmed by 3 bases and 7 bases, with 10 bases remaining between them. The CDR3 nucleotides read TGCAGTGCTAGCTTGGACTTAAATTCACCCCTCCACGTT. Translation gives CSASLDLNSPLHV.

In this sample, this clonotype turned up many times. The chain uses TRBV2 and TRBJ1-1; tentative D call: TRBD1 (5 bases). The CDR3 is 15 amino acids. Trimming removed 3 bases at V and 0 bases at J, with 11 bases between. CDR1 and CDR2 (germline): SNHLY, FYNNEI. The CDR3 region is CASSEYGTMNTEAFF. The CDR3 nucleotides read TGTGCCAGCAGTGAGTATGGGACGATGAACACTGAAGCTTTCTTT.

With regard to this clonotype: A read error may be the cause here, since a much bigger clone is one base away. The genes are TRBV7-2 and TRBJ2-1, with unresolved D. The CDR3 is 15 amino acids. V dropped 3 bases and J dropped 5 bases, with 14 bases sitting between them. Germline CDR1 reads SGHTA; CDR2 reads FQGNSA. The CDR3 is CASSLTATAHNEQFF. As DNA, the CDR3 is TGTGCCAGCAGCTTGACCGCGACGGCCCACAATGAGCAGTTCTTC.

This clonotype was recorded at least ten times. The rearrangement links TRBV7-8 to TRBJ2-1; 14 bases align to TRBD2. The trim removed 1 base at V and 4 bases at J, leaving 6 bases unmatched. This CDR3 contains 18 residues. The germline V gene encodes CDR1 SGHVS and CDR2 FQNEAQ. DNA for the CDR3: TGTGCCAGCAGCTTAGGACTAGCGGGAGGGCCGTTGTACAATGAGCAGTTCTTC. It specifies CASSLGLAGGPLYNEQFF.

This clonotype was seen many times. The chain couples TRBV20-1 to TRBJ2-5; tentatively, D is TRBD2 (6 bases). CDR3 length: 16 residues. The germline V gene encodes CDR1 DFQATT and CDR2 SNEGSKA (reference sequence). The V and J ends lost 0 bases and 3 bases respectively, with 17 bases between them. The DNA of the CDR3 is TGCAGTGCTAGAGATGGAGTTCCAGGGAGGAAAGAGACCCAGTACTTC. Its translation: CSARDGVPGRKETQYF.

In its sample, this clonotype was seen many times. The genes are TRBV5-8 and TRBJ1-1; a weak D match, TRBD1 (5 bases). Trimming left V 7 bases short and J 3 bases short, with 16 bases between. Germline V lookup: CDR1 SGHTS, CDR2 YDEGEE. The CDR3 length is 14 residues. In DNA form, the CDR3 reads TGTGCCAGCGAGTCTCAGGGCTGGGACACTGAAGCTTTCTTT. Encoded protein: CASESQGWDTEAFF.

This clonotype was seen at least ten times. This sequence joins TRBV28 and TRBJ1-4; the D gene is possibly TRBD1 (5 bases). With 5 bases removed from V and 6 bases from J, the gap between germline ends came to 10 bases. Germline V CDR1 and CDR2: MDHEN, SYDVKM. The CDR3 covers 13 residues. The CDR3 sequence: CASSRQYYEKLFF. The CDR3, as DNA: TGTGCCAGCAGTCGACAGTATTATGAAAAACTGTTTTTT. Drawing the rest from reference TRBV28 and TRBJ1-4, the complete variable domain is DVKVTQSSRYLVKRTGEKVFLECVQDMDHENMFWYRQDPGLGLRLIYFSYDVKMKEKGDIPEGYSVSREKKERFSLILESASTNQTSMYLCASSRQYYEKLFFGSGTQLSVL.

This clonotype has a count of ten or more. The chain has TRBV7-2 and TRBJ2-5; TRBD1 might be the D (6 bases). With 2 bases removed from V and 1 base from J, the gap between germline ends came to 8 bases. The CDR3 is 14 amino acids. Germline assignment: CDR1 SGHTA and CDR2 FQGNSA. CDR3 protein: CASSLRTVQETQYF. In DNA form, the CDR3 reads TGTGCCAGCAGCTTAAGGACAGTCCAAGAGACCCAGTACTTC.

The chain joins TRBV6-5 to TRBJ2-1, with unresolved D. Germline V CDR1 and CDR2: MNHEY, SVGAGI. The ends were cut back, 0 bases at V and 4 bases at J, with 10 bases in the middle. The CDR3 runs 15 residues. The CDR3 spells CASSYSSGLYNEQFF. The CDR3 nucleotides are TGTGCCAGCAGTTACTCGTCGGGCCTATACAATGAGCAGTTCTTC.

This clonotype was counted ten times or more. This chain links TRBV7-2 with TRBJ2-7, with 10 bases aligning to TRBD2. The CDR3 has 15 amino acids. J lost 3 bases, V lost 6 bases, and 8 bases had no gene match. Germline loops: CDR1 SGHTA, CDR2 FQGNSA. CDR3 sequence: CASRTVASGSYEQYF. DNA of the CDR3: TGTGCCAGCAGGACGGTAGCTAGCGGGAGCTACGAGCAGTACTTC.

Points on this clonotype: This may stem from a read error, because a much larger clone lies one nucleotide away. The V and J genes are TRBV4-3 and TRBJ2-3, with D unresolved. Germline V gene lookup returns CDR1 LGHNA and CDR2 YSLEER. This CDR3 has 16 residues. CDR3 protein: CASNQDWLGRTDTQYF. CDR3 bases: TGCGCCAGCAACCAAGATTGGTTAGGACGCACAGATACGCAGTATTTT.

This clonotype was detected ten times or more. The chain recombines TRBV18 with TRBJ1-1; a weak D match, TRBD1 (5 bases). Germline assignment: CDR1 KGHSH and CDR2 LQKENI. Trimming took off 4 bases at V and 6 bases at J, with 15 bases between the two ends. This CDR3 has 14 residues. The CDR3 sequence is CASSRPGLGAEAFF. The DNA for the CDR3 is TGTGCCAGCTCACGACCAGGCCTGGGGGCTGAAGCTTTCTTT.

At least ten counts were recorded for this clonotype. The chain recombines TRBV11-2 with TRBJ2-7; TRBD1 aligns across 12 bases. The CDR3 covers 16 residues. Germline CDR1 SGHAT, CDR2 FQNNGV. V was pared by 5 bases and J by 4 bases, with 9 bases of the junction left unmatched. CDR3 DNA: TGTGCCAGCAGCCCACAGGGGACAGGGGGCAGGTACGAGCAGTACTTC. As protein: CASSPQGTGGRYEQYF. Looking up the rest from reference TRBV11-2 and TRBJ2-7 gives the full variable domain: EAGVAQSPRYKIIEKRQSVAFWCNPISGHATLYWYQQILGQGPKLLIQFQNNGVVDDSQLPKDRFSAERLKGVDSTLKIQPAKLEDSAVYLCASSPQGTGGRYEQYFGPGTRLTVT.

This clonotype was seen many times. The V and J genes are TRBV7-2 and TRBJ2-1; TRBD1 matches 8 bases. CDR1 and CDR2 (germline): SGHTA, FQGNSA. Losses at the gene ends were 5 bases for V and 4 bases for J; bases not matched to a gene: 7. This CDR3 contains 15 residues. DNA for the CDR3: TGTGCCAGCAGCCCGGGACAGGTGGAGTACAATGAGCAGTTCTTC. Its translation is CASSPGQVEYNEQFF.

This chain uses TRBV2 with TRBJ1-5; D call uncertain. The CDR3 loop spans 14 amino acids. Germline values: CDR1 SNHLY, CDR2 FYNNEI. V was shortened by 8 bases and J by 3 bases, with 14 bases between the two germline ends. The CDR3 DNA reads as TGTGCCAGCTGCCCGGGTTGGAACAATCAGCCCCAGCATTTT. Translating it yields CASCPGWNNQPQHF.

This clonotype showed up many times. Here the CDR3 reads CAWSAQQVQETQYF. The CDR3, as DNA: TGTGCCTGGAGTGCGCAGCAGGTTCAAGAGACCCAGTACTTC. The J gene is TRBJ2-5, the V gene TRBV30; D is undetermined. CDR3 length: 14 residues. Trimming took 1 base from V and 2 from J, leaving 11 bases between them. CDR1 is GTSNPN and CDR2 is SVGIG in the germline V gene (reference sequence).

This clonotype showed up many times. The V call is TRBV6-5, the J call TRBJ1-1; 9 bases match TRBD1. The CDR3 loop spans 16 amino acids. V lost 0 bases and J lost 1; bases outside the gene matches: 3. Germline-derived CDR1 and CDR2 are MNHEY and SVGAGI. CDR3 DNA: TGTGCCAGCAGTTACTCAAAGGACAGGGGGAACACTGAAGCTTTCTTT. This sequence encodes CASSYSKDRGNTEAFF.

This clonotype was counted only a few times. The chain has TRBV5-6 and TRBJ1-6; D not resolved. The CDR3 has 15 residues. Germline-derived CDR1 and CDR2 are SGHDT and YYEEEE. V lost 0 bases, J lost 5 bases, and 9 bases lay in between. The CDR3 sequence is CASSLVQVDNSPLHF. The CDR3 DNA sequence: TGTGCCAGCAGCTTGGTCCAGGTCGATAATTCACCCCTCCACTTT.

V and J are TRBV10-3 and TRBJ2-5; TRBD2 is a possible D gene (5 bases). The CDR3 has 15 residues. Trimming shortened V by 0 bases and J by 3 bases, and 11 bases separated the two germline ends. Per the germline V gene, CDR1 is ENHRY and CDR2 is SYGVKD. CDR3 bases: TGTGCCATCAGTGAGTCCGGTGGGCGGGAAGAGACCCAGTACTTC. It translates to CAISESGGREETQYF.

The sample holds many counts of this clonotype. This rearrangement joins TRBV6-1 to TRBJ1-2; 7 bases agree with TRBD1. The CDR3 spans 16 residues. The V gene end was trimmed by 6 bases and the J gene end by 4 bases; junction bases not matched to a gene: 14. Germline V gives CDR1 MNHNS, CDR2 SASEGT. The chain's CDR3 is CASSLDREARAYGYTF. In nucleotides, the CDR3 is TGTGCCAGCAGCCTCGACAGGGAGGCCAGGGCCTATGGCTACACCTTC.

In its sample, this clonotype was seen many times. V is TRBV5-1 and J is TRBJ1-1, with 8 bases matching TRBD1. The V segment lost 4 bases and the J segment 0 bases; nucleotides outside the gene matches: 2. The CDR3 covers 14 residues. CDR1 and CDR2 (germline): SGHRS, YFSETQ. CDR3 in amino acids: CASSKQGVNTEAFF. CDR3 coding DNA: TGCGCCAGCAGCAAACAGGGGGTGAACACTGAAGCTTTCTTT.

This clonotype showed up just a few times. The CDR3 sequence: CASSLGQGRSPTNEKLFF. CDR3 sequence (DNA): TGTGCCAGCAGCTTAGGACAGGGGCGTTCACCAACTAATGAAAAACTGTTTTTT. This rearrangement joins TRBV7-9 to TRBJ1-4, with 8 positions matching TRBD1. This CDR3 spans 18 amino acids. The germline V gene has CDR1 SEHNR and CDR2 FQNEAQ (reference sequence). V lost 1 base and J lost 0; bases outside the gene matches: 7.